This is a list of T cell receptor beta chains from one sample in a study of T cell responses to AZD1222 COVID-19 vaccine. The protocol was immunoSEQ multiplex PCR, while the TCRdb copy is restricted to in-frame clones and leaves out a portion. The profile shows fewer than 150,000 clones, approximately 91% of them singletons. The source was peripheral blood, collected 28 days after the second AZD1222 dose. Receptor source: an adult who received the AZD1222 COVID-19 vaccine. Both conserved end residues are part of each CDR3. Each record gives: D gene, clone size, J gene, V gene, CDR3 DNA, CDR3 protein. D genes are given only for firm matches. A row's size may be missing; if present it is once, few, many or a size class.

TRBD1,NA,TRBJ1-2,TRBV24-1,TGTGCCACCAGTGATTTGGACAGGGACTATGGCTACACCTTC,CATSDLDRDYGYTF
NA,NA,TRBJ1-6,TRBV23-1,TGCGCCAGCAAGAGGGGTCAGCATAATTCACCCCTCCACTTT,CASKRGQHNSPLHF
NA,NA,TRBJ1-6,TRBV15,TGTGCCACCAGAAACAGGAGCTCCTATAATTCACCCCTCCACTTT,CATRNRSSYNSPLHF
NA,NA,TRBJ1-1,TRBV5-1,TGCGCCAGCACTCTCAGCACTCCAACGGCGGCGCCGAACACTGAAGCTTTCTTT,CASTLSTPTAAPNTEAFF
TRBD2,NA,TRBJ2-3,TRBV5-1,TGCGCCAGCAGCTCCGGACTAGCGGGGGCTTCTGATACGCAGTATTTT,CASSSGLAGASDTQYF
TRBD1,NA,TRBJ2-2,TRBV6-5,TGTGCCAGCAGGAGGGACAGGGGGAACACCGGGGAGCTGTTTTTT,CASRRDRGNTGELFF
NA,few,TRBJ1-1,TRBV28,TGTGCCAGCAGTTTACCGAAGAACACTGAAGCTTTCTTT,CASSLPKNTEAFF
NA,NA,TRBJ1-2,TRBV14,TGTGCCAGCAGTGTAGACAGATCGCATGGCTACACCTTC,CASSVDRSHGYTF
NA,NA,TRBJ2-1,TRBV6-6,TGTGCCAGCAGTTACCGGGACGAGCAGTTCTTC,CASSYRDEQFF
TRBD1,NA,TRBJ1-4,TRBV28,TGTGCCAGCGGACAGGGAGCAACTAATGAAAAACTGTTTTTT,CASGQGATNEKLFF
NA,NA,TRBJ1-1,TRBV5-1,TGCGCCAGCAGCGGCCAGTTGAACACTGAAGCTTTCTTT,CASSGQLNTEAFF
NA,NA,TRBJ1-5,TRBV28,TGCAAGTCTCAGCCCCAGCATTTT,CKSQPQHF
NA,NA,TRBJ2-2,TRBV20-1,TGCAGTGCTAGTAATAGCGATCACACCGGGGAGCTGTTTTTT,CSASNSDHTGELFF
NA,NA,TRBJ1-1,TRBV15,TGTGCCACCAGCAGCGCCAGGGACACTGAAGCTTTCTTT,CATSSARDTEAFF
NA,NA,TRBJ1-3,TRBV9,TGTGCCAGCAGTTTTTTGGAGGGTCAGGGCTCTGGAAACACCATATATTTT,CASSFLEGQGSGNTIYF
NA,NA,TRBJ1-1,TRBV28,TGTGCCAGCACCCAATGGATCGGGAACACTGAAGCTTTCTTT,CASTQWIGNTEAFF
NA,NA,TRBJ1-5,TRBV12-3/TRBV12-4,TGTGCCAGCAGCCGGACAGTTTACCAGCCCCAGCATTTT,CASSRTVYQPQHF
NA,NA,TRBJ2-1,TRBV3-1/TRBV3-2,TGTGCCAGCAGCGCCTCTAGCCAGAACTACAATGAGCAGTTCTTC,CASSASSQNYNEQFF
TRBD2,NA,TRBJ2-3,TRBV24-1,TGTGCCACCAGGGCGACTAGCGGGAGGGGTGATACGCAGTATTTT,CATRATSGRGDTQYF
NA,few,TRBJ2-2,TRBV2,TGTGCCAGCTGGAGACTGGGGGGAACCGGGGAGCTGTTTTTT,CASWRLGGTGELFF
NA,NA,TRBJ2-7,TRBV10-1,TGCGCCAGCAGACAACCCCTAGTATGGGACTCTTTTAGGAACGAGCAGTACTTC,CASRQPLVWDSFRNEQYF
NA,NA,TRBJ2-2,TRBV3-1/TRBV3-2,TGTGCCAGCAGCTTAAACGGCCGCGGGTCGTGGGGGGAGCTGTTTTTT,CASSLNGRGSWGELFF
NA,NA,TRBJ2-3,TRBV6-4,TGTGCCAGCAGTGTGTCTCAGGCAGATACGCAGTATTTT,CASSVSQADTQYF
NA,NA,TRBJ2-3,TRBV4-1,TGCGCCAGCAGCCAAGGGTTTGGGCAGGATGGAAAGTATTTT,CASSQGFGQDGKYF
NA,NA,TRBJ1-5,TRBV10-3,TGTGCCACCCAGGGTGGCAATCAGCCCCAGCATTTT,CATQGGNQPQHF
NA,NA,TRBJ1-2,TRBV6-5,TGTGCCAGCAGTTACGACCTTGGATTTATGGGGGGCTACACCTTC,CASSYDLGFMGGYTF
NA,NA,TRBJ2-1,TRBV24-1,TGTGCCACCGGGAACGCACAGGGGGCGGCTAGCGGGAGAGGGTCCTACAATGAGCAGTTCTTC,CATGNAQGAASGRGSYNEQFF
NA,NA,TRBJ1-1,TRBV12-3/TRBV12-4,TGTGCCAGCAGCATCAGGGTTGGCACTGAAGCTTTCTTT,CASSIRVGTEAFF
TRBD2,NA,TRBJ2-5,TRBV11-2,TGTGCCAGCAGCTTAGCGGGAGGGCCCGGGGAGACCCAGTACTTC,CASSLAGGPGETQYF
NA,NA,TRBJ1-6,TRBV2,TGTGCCAGCAGTAGGACAGATTCACCCCTCCACTTT,CASSRTDSPLHF
NA,NA,TRBJ1-1,TRBV6-1,TGTGCCAGCAGTGAAGCGTGGGCAGGGGTCACTGAAGCTTTCTTT,CASSEAWAGVTEAFF
NA,NA,TRBJ2-5,TRBV2,TGTGCCAGCAGTGAAGCGCTTCACGGCCAAGAGACCCAGTACTTC,CASSEALHGQETQYF
TRBD1,NA,TRBJ1-6,TRBV28,TGTGCCAGCAGTTCACCCGGGACAGGAGGTTCACCCCTCCACTTT,CASSSPGTGGSPLHF
NA,few,TRBJ2-1,TRBV3-1/TRBV3-2,TGTGCCAGCAGCCGTACCACAGGAGGTGAGCAGTTCTTC,CASSRTTGGEQFF
NA,NA,TRBJ1-1,TRBV12-3/TRBV12-4,TGTGCCAGCAGTCGACAGTTCACTGAAGCTTTCTTT,CASSRQFTEAFF
TRBD1,NA,TRBJ1-1,TRBV18,TGTGCCAGCTCACCACCGACGGGACAGGCCGGCTCGGGAGAAGCTTTCTTT,CASSPPTGQAGSGEAFF
NA,NA,TRBJ2-1,TRBV7-9,TGTGCCAGCAGCTTAGCCAGGACAGCCTACAATGAGCAGTTCTTC,CASSLARTAYNEQFF
TRBD1,NA,TRBJ2-2,TRBV18,TGTGCCAGCTCATTAACCGGGACAGCACACGGGGAGCTGTTTTTT,CASSLTGTAHGELFF
NA,NA,TRBJ1-1,TRBV5-6,TGTGCCAGCACCCGAGTACACACTGAAGCTTTCTTT,CASTRVHTEAFF
NA,NA,TRBJ2-1,TRBV10-2,TGCGCCAGCAGTTATTTGTCCAATGAGCAGTTCTTC,CASSYLSNEQFF
TRBD1,NA,TRBJ1-6,TRBV6-5,TGTGCCAGCAGGCCCGGGACAGGATATAATTCACCCCTCCACTTT,CASRPGTGYNSPLHF
NA,NA,TRBJ1-1,TRBV6-5,TGTGCCAGCAGCTACAGGGAGGACACTGAAGCTTTCTTT,CASSYREDTEAFF
NA,NA,TRBJ1-6,TRBV30,TGTGCCTGGAGTGACGTGAGTTCACCCCTCCACTTT,CAWSDVSSPLHF